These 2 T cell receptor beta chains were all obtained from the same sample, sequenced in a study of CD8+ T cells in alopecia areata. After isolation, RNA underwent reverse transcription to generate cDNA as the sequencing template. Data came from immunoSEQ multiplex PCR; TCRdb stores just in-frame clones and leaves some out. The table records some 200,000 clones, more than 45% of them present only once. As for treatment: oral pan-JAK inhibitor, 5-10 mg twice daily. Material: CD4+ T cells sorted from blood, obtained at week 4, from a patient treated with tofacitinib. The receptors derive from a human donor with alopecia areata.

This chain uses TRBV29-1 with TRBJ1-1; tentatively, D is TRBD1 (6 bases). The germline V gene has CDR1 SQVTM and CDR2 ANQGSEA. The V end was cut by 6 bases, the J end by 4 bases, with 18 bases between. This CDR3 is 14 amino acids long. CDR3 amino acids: CSVTRGGAGTEAFF. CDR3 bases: TGCAGCGTGACCCGGGGGGGCGCCGGCACTGAAGCTTTCTTT.

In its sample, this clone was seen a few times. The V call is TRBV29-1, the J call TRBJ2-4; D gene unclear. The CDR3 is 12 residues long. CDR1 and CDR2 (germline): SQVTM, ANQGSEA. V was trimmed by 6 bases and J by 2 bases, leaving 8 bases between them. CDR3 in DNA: TGCAGCGTGGGTGAGCCCAAAAACATTCAGTACTTC. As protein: CSVGEPKNIQYF.